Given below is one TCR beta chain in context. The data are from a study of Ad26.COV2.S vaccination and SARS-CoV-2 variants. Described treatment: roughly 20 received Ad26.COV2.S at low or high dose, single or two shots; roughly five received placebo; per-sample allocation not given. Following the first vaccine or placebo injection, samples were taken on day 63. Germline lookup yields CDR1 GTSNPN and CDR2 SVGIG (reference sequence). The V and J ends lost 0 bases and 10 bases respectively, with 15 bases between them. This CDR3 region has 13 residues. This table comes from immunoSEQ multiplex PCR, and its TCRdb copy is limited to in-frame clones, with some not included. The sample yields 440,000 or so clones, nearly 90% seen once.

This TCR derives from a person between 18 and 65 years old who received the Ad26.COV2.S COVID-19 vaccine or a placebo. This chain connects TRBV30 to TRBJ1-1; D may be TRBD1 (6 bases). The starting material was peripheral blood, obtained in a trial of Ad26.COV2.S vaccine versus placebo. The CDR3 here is CAWSVKDSFVAFF. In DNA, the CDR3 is TGTGCCTGGAGTGTAAAGGACAGCTTTGTAGCTTTCTTT. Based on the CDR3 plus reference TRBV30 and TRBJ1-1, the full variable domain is SQTIHQWPATLVQPVGSPLSLECTVEGTSNPNLYWYRQAAGRGLQLLFYSVGIGQISSEVPQNLSASRPQDRQFILSSKKLLLSDSGFYLCAWSVKDSFVAFFGQGTRLTVV.